The 4 T cell receptor beta chains below come from one sample, sequenced in a study of neurological immune-mediated disorders. In TCRdb, the 5' RACE reads were re-called with MiXCR into one record per CDR3 protein. In the table there are about 87,000 distinct CDR3 sequences, around 3.5% of which are singletons. The sequencing sample was made of PBMCs. Receptors originate from a woman between 45 and 65 years old with multiple sclerosis.

This clonotype was observed many times. This chain uses TRBV18 with TRBJ2-7; weak D call: TRBD1 (5 bases). The ends were cut back, 3 bases at V and 3 bases at J, with 12 bases in the middle. CDR1 and CDR2 from the germline V gene are KGHSH and LQKENI. This CDR3 has 14 amino acids. Here the CDR3 reads CASSPHRTNYEQYF. CDR3 coding DNA: TGTGCCAGCTCACCCCACAGGACCAACTACGAGCAGTACTTC.

This clonotype was detected many times. This chain uses TRBV9 with TRBJ1-6; D uncertain. V gave up 2 bases and J gave up 10 bases, with 7 bases separating them. Germline CDR1 is SGDLS and CDR2 is YYNGEE. The CDR3 has 12 residues. This CDR3 reads CASSVDSSPLHF. In DNA form, the CDR3 reads TGTGCCAGCAGCGTTGACTCATCACCCCTCCACTTT. Complete variable domain (other parts from reference TRBV9 and TRBJ1-6): DSGVTQTPKHLITATGQRVTLRCSPRSGDLSVYWYQQSLDQGLQFLIQYYNGEERAKGNILERFSAQQFPDLHSELNLSSLELGDSALYFCASSVDSSPLHFGNGTRLTVT.

This clonotype was picked up many times. The rearrangement uses TRBV2 and TRBJ2-1; 9 bases map to TRBD2. V was pared by 2 bases and J by 8 bases, with 4 bases of the junction left unmatched. Germline-derived CDR1 and CDR2 are SNHLY and FYNNEI. This CDR3 is 14 amino acids long. In nucleotides, the CDR3 is TGTGCCAGCAGTGAACGGCGGGGGGGCGATGAGCAGTTCTTC. This translates into CASSERRGGDEQFF.

This clonotype was recorded many times. The CDR3 DNA sequence: TGCAGTGCCCGACCCGGCGGGCTTCGACCAAGCACAGATACGCAGTATTTT. Protein: CSARPGGLRPSTDTQYF. The rearrangement links TRBV20-1 to TRBJ2-3; D possibly corresponds to TRBD2 (5 bases). The germline V and J ends were trimmed by 6 bases and 0 bases, with 22 bases remaining between them. The CDR3 runs 17 residues. In germline, CDR1 is DFQATT, CDR2 SNEGSKA (reference sequence).